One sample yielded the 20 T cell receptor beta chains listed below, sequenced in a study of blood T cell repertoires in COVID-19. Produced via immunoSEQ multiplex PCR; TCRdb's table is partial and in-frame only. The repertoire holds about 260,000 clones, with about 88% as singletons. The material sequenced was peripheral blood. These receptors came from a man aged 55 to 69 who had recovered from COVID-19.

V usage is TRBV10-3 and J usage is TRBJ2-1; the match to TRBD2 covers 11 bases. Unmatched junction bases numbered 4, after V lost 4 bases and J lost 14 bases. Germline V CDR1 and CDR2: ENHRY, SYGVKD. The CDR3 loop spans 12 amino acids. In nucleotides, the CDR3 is TGTGCCATCAGTGCCCCGGGACTAGCGGAGTTCTTC. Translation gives CAISAPGLAEFF.

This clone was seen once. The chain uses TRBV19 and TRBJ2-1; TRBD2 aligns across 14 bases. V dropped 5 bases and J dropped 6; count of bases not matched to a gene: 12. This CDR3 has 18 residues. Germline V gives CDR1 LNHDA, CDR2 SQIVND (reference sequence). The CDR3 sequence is CASSDPRLAGGQINEQFF. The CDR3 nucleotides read TGTGCCAGTAGTGACCCCCGACTAGCGGGGGGGCAAATCAATGAGCAGTTCTTC.

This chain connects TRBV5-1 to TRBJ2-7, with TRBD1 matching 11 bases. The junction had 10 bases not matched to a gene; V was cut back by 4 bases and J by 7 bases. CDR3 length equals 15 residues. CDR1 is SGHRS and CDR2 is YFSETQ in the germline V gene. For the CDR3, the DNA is TGCGCCAGCAGCCTGAGCGGACAGGGGGCGAGGGAGCAGTACTTC. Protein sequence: CASSLSGQGAREQYF.

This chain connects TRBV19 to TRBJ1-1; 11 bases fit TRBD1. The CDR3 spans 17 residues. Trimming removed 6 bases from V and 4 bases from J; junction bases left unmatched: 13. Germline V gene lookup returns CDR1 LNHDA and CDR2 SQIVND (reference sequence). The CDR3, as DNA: TGTGCCAGTAGGTACCGGACAGGGGGCGCGTGGACCACTGAAGCTTTCTTT. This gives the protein CASRYRTGGAWTTEAFF.

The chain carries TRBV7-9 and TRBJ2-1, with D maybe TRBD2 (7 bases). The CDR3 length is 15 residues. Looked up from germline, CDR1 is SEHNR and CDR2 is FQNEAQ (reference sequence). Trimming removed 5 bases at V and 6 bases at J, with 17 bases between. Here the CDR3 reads CASSLQGGGFNEQFF. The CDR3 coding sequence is TGTGCCAGCAGCCTACAGGGAGGGGGATTCAATGAGCAGTTCTTC.

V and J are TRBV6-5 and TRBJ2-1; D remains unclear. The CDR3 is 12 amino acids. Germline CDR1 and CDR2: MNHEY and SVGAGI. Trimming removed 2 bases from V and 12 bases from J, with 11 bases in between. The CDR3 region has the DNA TGTGCCAGCAGTTACGGCGGTTGGGTGCAGTTCTTC. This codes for CASSYGGWVQFF.

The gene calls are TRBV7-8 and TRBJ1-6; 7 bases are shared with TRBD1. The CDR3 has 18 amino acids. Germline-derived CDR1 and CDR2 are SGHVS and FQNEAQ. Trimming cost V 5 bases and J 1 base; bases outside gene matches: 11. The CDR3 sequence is CASSGMTGLESYNSPLHF. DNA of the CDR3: TGTGCCAGCAGCGGGATGACAGGGTTGGAATCCTATAATTCACCCCTCCACTTT.

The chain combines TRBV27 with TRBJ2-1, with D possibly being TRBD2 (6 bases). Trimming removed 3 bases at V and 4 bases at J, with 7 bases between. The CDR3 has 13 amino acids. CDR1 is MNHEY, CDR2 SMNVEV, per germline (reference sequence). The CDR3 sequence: CASSLEGYNEQFF. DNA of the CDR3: TGTGCCAGCAGTTTGGAGGGGTACAATGAGCAGTTCTTC.

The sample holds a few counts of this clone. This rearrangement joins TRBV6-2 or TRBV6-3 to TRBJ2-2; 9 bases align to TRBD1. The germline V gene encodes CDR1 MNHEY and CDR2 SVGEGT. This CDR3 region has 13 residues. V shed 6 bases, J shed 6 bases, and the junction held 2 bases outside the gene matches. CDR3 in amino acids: CASSRTGAGELFF. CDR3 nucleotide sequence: TGTGCCAGCAGCCGGACAGGGGCCGGGGAGCTGTTTTTT.

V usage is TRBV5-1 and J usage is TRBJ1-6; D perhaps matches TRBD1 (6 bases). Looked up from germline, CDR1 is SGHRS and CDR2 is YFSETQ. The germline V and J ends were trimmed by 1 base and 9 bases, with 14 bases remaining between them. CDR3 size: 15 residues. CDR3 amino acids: CASSLIEGGSSPLHF. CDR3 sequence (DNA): TGCGCCAGCAGCTTGATAGAAGGGGGTAGTTCACCCCTCCACTTT.

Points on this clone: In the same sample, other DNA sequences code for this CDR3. The CDR3 DNA reads TGTGCCAGCTCTGGACAGGATAATCAGCCCCAGCATTTT. Translated, it gives CASSGQDNQPQHF. The chain joins TRBV18 to TRBJ1-5, with 7 bases aligning to TRBD1. Per the germline V gene, CDR1 is KGHSH and CDR2 is LQKENI. The V gene end was trimmed by 6 bases and the J gene end by 4 bases; junction bases not matched to a gene: 3. There are 13 residues in the CDR3.

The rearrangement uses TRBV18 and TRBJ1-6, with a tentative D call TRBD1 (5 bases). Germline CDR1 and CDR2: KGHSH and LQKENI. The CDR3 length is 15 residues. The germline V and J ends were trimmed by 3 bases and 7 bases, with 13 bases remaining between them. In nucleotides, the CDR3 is TGTGCCAGCTCACCGGCGGCAGGGCGAAATTCACCCCTCCACTTT. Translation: CASSPAAGRNSPLHF.

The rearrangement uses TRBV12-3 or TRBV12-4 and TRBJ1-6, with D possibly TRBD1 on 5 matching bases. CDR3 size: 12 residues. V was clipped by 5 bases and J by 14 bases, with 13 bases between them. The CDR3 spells CASSGTRGTLHF. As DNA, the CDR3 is TGTGCCAGCAGTGGGACCCGGGGGACCCTCCACTTT.

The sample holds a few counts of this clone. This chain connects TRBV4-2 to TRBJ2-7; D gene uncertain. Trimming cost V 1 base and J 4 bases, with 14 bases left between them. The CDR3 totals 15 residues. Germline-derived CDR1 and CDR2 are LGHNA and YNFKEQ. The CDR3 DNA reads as TGTGCCAGCAGCCAAGCCCTAGGAATCGGGTACGAGCAGTACTTC. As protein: CASSQALGIGYEQYF.

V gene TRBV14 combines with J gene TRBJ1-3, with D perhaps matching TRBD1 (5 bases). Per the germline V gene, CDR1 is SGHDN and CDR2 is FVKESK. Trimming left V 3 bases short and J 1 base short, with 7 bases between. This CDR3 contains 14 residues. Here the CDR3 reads CASSQDISGNTIYF. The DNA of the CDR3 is TGTGCCAGCAGCCAGGACATTTCTGGAAACACCATATATTTT.

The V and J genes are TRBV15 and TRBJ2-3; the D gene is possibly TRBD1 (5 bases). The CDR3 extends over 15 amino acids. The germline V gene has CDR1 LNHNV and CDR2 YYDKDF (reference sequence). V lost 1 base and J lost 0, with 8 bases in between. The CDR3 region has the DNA TGTGCCACCAGCAGAGGGGGCGGTAGCACAGATACGCAGTATTTT. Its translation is CATSRGGGSTDTQYF.

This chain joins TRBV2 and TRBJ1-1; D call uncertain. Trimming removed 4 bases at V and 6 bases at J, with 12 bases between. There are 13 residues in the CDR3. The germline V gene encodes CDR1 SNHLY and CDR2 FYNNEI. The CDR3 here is CASSGRLIAEAFF. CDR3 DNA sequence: TGTGCCAGCAGTGGCAGGCTGATCGCTGAAGCTTTCTTT.

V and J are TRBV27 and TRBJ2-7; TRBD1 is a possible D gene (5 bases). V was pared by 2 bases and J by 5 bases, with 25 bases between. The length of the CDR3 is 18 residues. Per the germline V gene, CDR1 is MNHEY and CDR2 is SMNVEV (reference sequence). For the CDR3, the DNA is TGTGCCAGCAGTTTAAGGGCTACCAGGGTGGGGTGGATGGACGAGCAGTACTTC. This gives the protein CASSLRATRVGWMDEQYF.

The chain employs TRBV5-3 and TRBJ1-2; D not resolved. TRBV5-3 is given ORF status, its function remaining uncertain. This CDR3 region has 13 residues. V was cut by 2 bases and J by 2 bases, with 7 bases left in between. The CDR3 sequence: CARSFCENYGYTF. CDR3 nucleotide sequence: TGTGCCAGAAGCTTCTGCGAGAACTATGGCTACACCTTC.

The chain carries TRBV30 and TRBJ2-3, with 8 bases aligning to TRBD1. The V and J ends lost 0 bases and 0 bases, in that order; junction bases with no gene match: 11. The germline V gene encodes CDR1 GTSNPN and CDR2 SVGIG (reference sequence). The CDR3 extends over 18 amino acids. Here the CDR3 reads CAWSVRVWDRLSTDTQYF. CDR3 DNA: TGTGCCTGGAGTGTACGGGTTTGGGACAGGCTAAGCACAGATACGCAGTATTTT.